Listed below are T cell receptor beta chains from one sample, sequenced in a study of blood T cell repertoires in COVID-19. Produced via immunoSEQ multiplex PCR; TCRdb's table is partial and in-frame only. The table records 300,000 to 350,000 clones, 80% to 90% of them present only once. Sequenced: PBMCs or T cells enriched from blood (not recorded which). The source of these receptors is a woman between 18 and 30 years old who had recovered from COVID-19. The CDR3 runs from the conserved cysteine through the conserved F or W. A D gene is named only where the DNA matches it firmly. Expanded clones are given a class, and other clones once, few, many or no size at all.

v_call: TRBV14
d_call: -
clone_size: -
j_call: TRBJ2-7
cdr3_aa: CASSPPQAGPYEQYF
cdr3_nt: TGTGCCAGCAGCCCGCCTCAGGCAGGGCCCTACGAGCAGTACTTC

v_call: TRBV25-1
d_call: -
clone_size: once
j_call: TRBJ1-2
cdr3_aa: CASSELEYGYTF
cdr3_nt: TGTGCCAGCAGTGAATTGGAGTATGGCTACACCTTC

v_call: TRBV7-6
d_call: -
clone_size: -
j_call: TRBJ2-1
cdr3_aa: CASSLGSAGGLAPSYNEQFF
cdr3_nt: TGTGCCAGCAGCTTAGGTTCAGCAGGCGGACTGGCCCCCTCCTACAATGAGCAGTTCTTC

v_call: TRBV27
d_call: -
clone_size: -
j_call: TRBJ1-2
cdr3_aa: CASSLHPAGGINYGYTF
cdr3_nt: TGTGCCAGCAGTCTTCATCCGGCGGGAGGGATAAACTATGGCTACACCTTC

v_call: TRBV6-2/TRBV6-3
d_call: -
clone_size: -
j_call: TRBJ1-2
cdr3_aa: CASSYPQVVNGYTF
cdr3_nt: TGTGCCAGCAGTTACCCGCAGGTCGTGAATGGCTACACCTTC

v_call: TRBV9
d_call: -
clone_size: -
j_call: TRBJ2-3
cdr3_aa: CASSVGGGSTDTQYF
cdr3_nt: TGTGCCAGCAGCGTAGGTGGGGGGAGCACAGATACGCAGTATTTT

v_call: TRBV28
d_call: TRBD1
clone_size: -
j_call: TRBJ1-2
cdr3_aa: CAARDRGLTNYGYTF
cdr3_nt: TGTGCCGCCAGGGACAGGGGGCTCACTAACTATGGCTACACCTTC

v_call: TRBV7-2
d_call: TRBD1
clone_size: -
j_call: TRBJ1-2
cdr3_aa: CASRQGQGKEGYTF
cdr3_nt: TGTGCCAGCAGGCAGGGACAGGGCAAAGAGGGCTACACCTTC

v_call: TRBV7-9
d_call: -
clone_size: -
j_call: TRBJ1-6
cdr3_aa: CASSPLTGFSSPLHF
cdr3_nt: TGTGCCAGCAGCCCCCTCACGGGGTTCAGCTCACCCCTCCACTTT

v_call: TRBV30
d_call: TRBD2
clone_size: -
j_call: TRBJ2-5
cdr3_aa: CAWRRGGGGETQYF
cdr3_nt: TGTGCCTGGAGGCGGGGGGGAGGTGGAGAGACCCAGTACTTC

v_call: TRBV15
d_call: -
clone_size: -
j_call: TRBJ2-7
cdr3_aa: CATSRQGYEQYF
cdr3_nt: TGTGCCACCAGCAGACAGGGTTACGAGCAGTACTTC

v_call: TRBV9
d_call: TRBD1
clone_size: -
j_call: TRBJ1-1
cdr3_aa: CASSPRQGNTEAFF
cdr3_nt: TGTGCCAGCAGCCCTCGACAGGGAAACACTGAAGCTTTCTTT

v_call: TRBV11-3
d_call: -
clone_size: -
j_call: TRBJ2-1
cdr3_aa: CASSPGEREYNEQFF
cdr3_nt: TGTGCCAGCAGCCCCGGAGAGAGGGAGTACAATGAGCAGTTCTTC

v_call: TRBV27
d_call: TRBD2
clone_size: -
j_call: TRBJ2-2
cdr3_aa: CASSPTPSGGASGELFF
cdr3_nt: TGTGCCAGCAGTCCCACCCCTAGCGGGGGGGCTTCCGGGGAGCTGTTTTTT

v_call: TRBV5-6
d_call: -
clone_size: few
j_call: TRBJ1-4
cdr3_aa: CASSSLGLEPNEKLFF
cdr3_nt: TGTGCCAGCAGCTCACTAGGGCTAGAGCCTAATGAAAAACTGTTTTTT

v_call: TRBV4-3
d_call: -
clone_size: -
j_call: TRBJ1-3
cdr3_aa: CASSLSRVLGNTIYF
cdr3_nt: TGCGCCAGCAGCCTCTCCAGGGTGCTCGGAAACACCATATATTTT

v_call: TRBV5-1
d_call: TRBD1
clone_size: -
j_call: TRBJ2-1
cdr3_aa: CASSLGAGGSQHEQFF
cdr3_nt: TGCGCCAGCAGCTTGGGCGCAGGGGGCAGCCAGCATGAGCAGTTCTTC

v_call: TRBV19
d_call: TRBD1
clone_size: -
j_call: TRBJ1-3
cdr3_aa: CASSVTGTGGNTIYF
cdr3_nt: TGTGCCAGTAGTGTAACCGGGACAGGTGGAAACACCATATATTTT

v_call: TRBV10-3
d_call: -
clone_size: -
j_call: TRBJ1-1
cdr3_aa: CAISRSGSEAFF
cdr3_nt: TGTGCCATCAGCCGGTCGGGGAGTGAAGCTTTCTTT

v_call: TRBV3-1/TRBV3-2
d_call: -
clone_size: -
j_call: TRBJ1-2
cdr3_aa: CASSPQSGVSGYTF
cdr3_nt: TGTGCCAGCAGCCCCCAGTCGGGGGTGAGTGGCTACACCTTC

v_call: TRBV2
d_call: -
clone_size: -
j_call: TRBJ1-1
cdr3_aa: CASSREINTEAFF
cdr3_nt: TGTGCCAGCAGCAGGGAAATAAACACTGAAGCTTTCTTT

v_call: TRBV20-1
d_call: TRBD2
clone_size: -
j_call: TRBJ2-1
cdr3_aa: CSASAGTSGRNEQFF
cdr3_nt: TGCAGTGCTAGTGCCGGGACTAGCGGGAGGAATGAGCAGTTCTTC

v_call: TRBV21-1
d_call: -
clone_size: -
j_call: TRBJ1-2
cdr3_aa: CASSKGSTGKDYGYTF
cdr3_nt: TGTGCCAGCAGCAAAGGGTCGACAGGGAAGGACTATGGCTACACCTTC

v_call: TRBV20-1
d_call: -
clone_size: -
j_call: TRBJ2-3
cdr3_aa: CSATGEDTQYF
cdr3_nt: TGCAGTGCGACGGGGGAGGATACGCAGTATTTT

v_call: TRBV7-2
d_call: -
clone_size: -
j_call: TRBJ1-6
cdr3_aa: CASSFGSPTNSPLHF
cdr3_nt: TGTGCCAGCAGCTTCGGGAGCCCAACTAATTCACCCCTCCACTTT

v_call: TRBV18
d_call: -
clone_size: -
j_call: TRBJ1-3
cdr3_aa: CASSPSGGDYAIYF
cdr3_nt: TGTGCCAGCTCACCTTCAGGAGGGGATTACGCCATATATTTT

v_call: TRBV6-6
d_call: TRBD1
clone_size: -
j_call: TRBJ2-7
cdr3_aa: CASSYSGQGAQEQYF
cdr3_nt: TGTGCCAGCAGTTACTCGGGACAGGGGGCGCAGGAGCAGTACTTC

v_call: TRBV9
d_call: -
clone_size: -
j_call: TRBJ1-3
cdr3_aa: CASSAWGGLSGNTIYF
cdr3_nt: TGTGCCAGCAGCGCGTGGGGGGGCCTCTCTGGAAACACCATATATTTT

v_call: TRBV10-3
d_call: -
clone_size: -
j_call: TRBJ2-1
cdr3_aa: CAITQGLGDEQFF
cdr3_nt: TGTGCCATCACCCAGGGGTTGGGCGATGAGCAGTTCTTC

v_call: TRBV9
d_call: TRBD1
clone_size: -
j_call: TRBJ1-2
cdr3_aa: CASSASGTGNYGYTF
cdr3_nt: TGTGCCAGCAGCGCCTCCGGGACAGGGAACTATGGCTACACCTTC

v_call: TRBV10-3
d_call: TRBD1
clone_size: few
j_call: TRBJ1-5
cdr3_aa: CAISELQGGPQHF
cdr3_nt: TGTGCCATCAGTGAGTTACAGGGGGGACCCCAGCATTTT

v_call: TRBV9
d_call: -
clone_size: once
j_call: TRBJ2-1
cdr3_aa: CASSAPRAHEQFF
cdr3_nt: TGTGCCAGCAGCGCGCCGAGGGCCCATGAGCAGTTCTTC

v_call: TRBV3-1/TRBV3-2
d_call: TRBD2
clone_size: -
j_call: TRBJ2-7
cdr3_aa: CASSQDPGTSTHEQYF
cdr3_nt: TGTGCCAGCAGCCAAGATCCCGGGACTAGCACTCACGAGCAGTACTTC

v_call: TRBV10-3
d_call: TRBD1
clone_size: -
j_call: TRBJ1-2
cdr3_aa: CAISETGGDFYGYTF
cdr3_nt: TGTGCCATCAGTGAGACAGGGGGCGATTTCTATGGCTACACCTTC

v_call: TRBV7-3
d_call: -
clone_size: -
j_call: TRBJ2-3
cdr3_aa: CASSLAGLRTDTQYF
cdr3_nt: TGTGCCAGCAGCTTAGCGGGTCTGCGCACAGATACGCAGTATTTT

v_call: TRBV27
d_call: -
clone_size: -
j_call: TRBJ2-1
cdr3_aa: CASSFQRANNEQFF
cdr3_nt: TGTGCCAGCAGTTTCCAGCGGGCTAACAATGAGCAGTTCTTC

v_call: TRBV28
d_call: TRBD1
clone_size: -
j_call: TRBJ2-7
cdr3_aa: CASSSGQGVSEQYF
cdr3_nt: TGTGCCAGCAGTTCCGGACAGGGGGTGAGTGAGCAGTACTTC

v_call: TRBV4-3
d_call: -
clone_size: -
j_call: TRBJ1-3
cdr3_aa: CASSQSSYSGNTIYF
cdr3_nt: TGCGCCAGCAGCCAATCCTCGTACTCTGGAAACACCATATATTTT

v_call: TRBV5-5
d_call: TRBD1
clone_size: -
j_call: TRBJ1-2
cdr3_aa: CASSLVRGLIRGYTF
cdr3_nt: TGTGCCAGCAGCTTGGTGAGGGGGCTAATCCGAGGCTACACCTTC

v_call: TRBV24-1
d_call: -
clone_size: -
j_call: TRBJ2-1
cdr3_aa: CATSEPTPTGPRPYNEQFF
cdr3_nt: TGTGCCACCAGTGAACCAACCCCAACAGGGCCCAGGCCCTACAATGAGCAGTTCTTC

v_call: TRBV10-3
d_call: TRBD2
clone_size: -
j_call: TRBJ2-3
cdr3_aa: CAISGAGDSTDTQYF
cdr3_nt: TGTGCCATCAGTGGGGCGGGGGACTCCACAGATACGCAGTATTTT

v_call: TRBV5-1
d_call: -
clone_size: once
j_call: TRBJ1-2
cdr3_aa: CASSLGALGQEDYGYTF
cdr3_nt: TGCGCCAGCAGCTTGGGGGCATTAGGCCAGGAAGACTATGGCTACACCTTC

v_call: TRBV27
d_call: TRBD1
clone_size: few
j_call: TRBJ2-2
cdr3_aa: CASGQGATGELFF
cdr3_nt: TGTGCCAGCGGACAGGGGGCCACCGGGGAGCTGTTTTTT

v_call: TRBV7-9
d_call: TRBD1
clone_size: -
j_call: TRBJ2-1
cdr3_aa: CASSSGTGKNEQFF
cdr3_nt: TGTGCCAGCAGCTCGGGGACAGGGAAGAATGAGCAGTTCTTC

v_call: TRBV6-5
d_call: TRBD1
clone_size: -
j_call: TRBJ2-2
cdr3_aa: CATHLGQGIGELFF
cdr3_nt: TGTGCCACGCACTTGGGACAGGGGATAGGGGAGCTGTTTTTT

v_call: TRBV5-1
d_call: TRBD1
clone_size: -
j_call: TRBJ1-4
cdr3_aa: CASSFTGDEKLFF
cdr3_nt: TGCGCCAGCAGCTTCACAGGGGACGAAAAACTGTTTTTT

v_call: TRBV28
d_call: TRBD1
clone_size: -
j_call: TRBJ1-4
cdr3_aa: CASRNWGQADEKLFF
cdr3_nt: TGTGCCAGCAGGAACTGGGGACAGGCCGATGAAAAACTGTTTTTT

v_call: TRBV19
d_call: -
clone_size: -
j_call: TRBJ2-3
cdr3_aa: CAIREASTDTQYF
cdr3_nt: TGTGCCATTCGAGAGGCTAGCACAGATACGCAGTATTTT

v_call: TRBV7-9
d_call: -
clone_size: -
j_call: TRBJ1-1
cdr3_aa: CASSLFAGDLAEAFF
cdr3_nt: TGTGCCAGCAGCTTATTCGCCGGGGATTTGGCTGAAGCTTTCTTT

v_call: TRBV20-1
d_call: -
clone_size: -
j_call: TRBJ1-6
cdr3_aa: CSASIAVNNSPLHF
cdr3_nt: TGCAGTGCTAGTATCGCGGTGAATAATTCACCCCTCCACTTT

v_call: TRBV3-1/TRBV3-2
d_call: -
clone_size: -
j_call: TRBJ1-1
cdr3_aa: CASSQQGLGAEAFF
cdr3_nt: TGTGCCAGCAGCCAGCAGGGTTTAGGCGCTGAAGCTTTCTTT

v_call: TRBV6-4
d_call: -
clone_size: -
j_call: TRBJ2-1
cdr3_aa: CASSDVSGTLNEQFF
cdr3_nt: TGTGCCAGCAGTGACGTATCCGGGACATTGAATGAGCAGTTCTTC

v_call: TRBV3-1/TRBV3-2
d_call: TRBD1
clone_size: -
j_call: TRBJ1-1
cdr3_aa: CASSLWDRDNTEAFF
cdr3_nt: TGTGCCAGCAGCCTTTGGGACAGGGATAACACTGAAGCTTTCTTT

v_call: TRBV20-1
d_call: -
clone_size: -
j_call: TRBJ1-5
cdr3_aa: CSASSGQMNQPQHF
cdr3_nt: TGCAGTGCTAGTTCAGGACAGATGAATCAGCCCCAGCATTTT

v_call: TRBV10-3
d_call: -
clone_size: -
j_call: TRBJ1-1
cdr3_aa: CAISEGPDGNTEAFF
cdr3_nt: TGTGCCATCAGTGAGGGGCCTGACGGTAACACTGAAGCTTTCTTT

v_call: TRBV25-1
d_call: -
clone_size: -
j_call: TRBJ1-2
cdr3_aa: CASLGGPGGGYTF
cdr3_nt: TGTGCCAGCCTGGGGGGGCCCGGCGGTGGCTACACCTTC